Described below is a single T cell receptor beta chain sequence and its context. V was trimmed by 1 base and J by 3 bases, leaving 16 bases between them. CDR1 and CDR2 (germline): SGHTA, FQGNSA. This CDR3 is 16 amino acids long. The sample comes from a study of T cell changes during pregnancy in multiple sclerosis. TCRdb's copy holds only in-frame clones and misses some; the assay was immunoSEQ multiplex PCR. Among about 71,000 clones listed, around 94% were seen once. This material consisted of peripheral blood, taken in the third trimester of pregnancy. The source of this sequence is a female donor with multiple sclerosis, enrolled in a pregnancy study. The V and J genes are TRBV7-2 and TRBJ2-7, with D perhaps TRBD2 (7 bases). The CDR3 region is CASSLVGRGADYEQYF. The CDR3 DNA sequence: TGTGCCAGCAGCTTAGTGGGTCGGGGGGCGGACTACGAGCAGTACTTC.